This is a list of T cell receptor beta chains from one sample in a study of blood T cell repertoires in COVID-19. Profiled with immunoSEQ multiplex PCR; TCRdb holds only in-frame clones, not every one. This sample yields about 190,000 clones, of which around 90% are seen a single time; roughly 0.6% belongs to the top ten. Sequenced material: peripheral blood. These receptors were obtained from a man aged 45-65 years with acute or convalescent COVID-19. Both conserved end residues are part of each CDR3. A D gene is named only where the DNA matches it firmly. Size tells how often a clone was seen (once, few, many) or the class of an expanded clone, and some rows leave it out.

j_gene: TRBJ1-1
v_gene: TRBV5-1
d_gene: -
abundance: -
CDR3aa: CASSQGGVITGAFF
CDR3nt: TGCGCCAGCAGCCAGGGTGGTGTTATCACCGGCGCTTTCTTT

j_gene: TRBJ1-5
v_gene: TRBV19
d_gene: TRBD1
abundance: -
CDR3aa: CASSWDRLPNQPQHF
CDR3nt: TGTGCCAGTAGTTGGGACAGGCTCCCAAATCAGCCCCAGCATTTT

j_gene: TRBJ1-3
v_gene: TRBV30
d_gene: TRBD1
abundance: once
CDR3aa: CAWSGTGAGNTIYF
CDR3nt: TGTGCCTGGAGTGGGACAGGGGCTGGAAACACCATATATTTT

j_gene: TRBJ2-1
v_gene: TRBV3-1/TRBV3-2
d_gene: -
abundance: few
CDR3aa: CASSPSSFEQFF
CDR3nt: TGTGCCAGCAGCCCCTCGAGTTTTGAGCAGTTCTTC

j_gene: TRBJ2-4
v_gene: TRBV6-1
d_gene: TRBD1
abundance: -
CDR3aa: CASSEAPGQGGRNIQYF
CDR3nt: TGTGCCAGCAGTGAGGCTCCGGGACAGGGGGGGAGAAACATTCAGTACTTC

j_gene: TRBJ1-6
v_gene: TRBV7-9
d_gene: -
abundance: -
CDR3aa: CASSGPVGLISPLHF
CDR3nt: TGTGCCAGCAGCGGGCCAGTGGGGCTTATTTCACCCCTCCACTTT

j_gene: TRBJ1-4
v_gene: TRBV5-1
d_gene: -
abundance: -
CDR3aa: CASSPTGGDNEKLFF
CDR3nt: TGCGCCAGCAGCCCCACGGGAGGTGATAATGAAAAACTGTTTTTT

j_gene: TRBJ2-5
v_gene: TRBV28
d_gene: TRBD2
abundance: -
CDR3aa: CASSAAGGWETQYF
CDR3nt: TGTGCCAGCAGTGCCGCGGGAGGATGGGAGACCCAGTACTTC

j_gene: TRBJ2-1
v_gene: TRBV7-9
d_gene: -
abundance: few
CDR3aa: CASSLVAGDAYNEQFF
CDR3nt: TGTGCCAGCAGCTTAGTAGCAGGGGACGCCTACAATGAGCAGTTCTTC

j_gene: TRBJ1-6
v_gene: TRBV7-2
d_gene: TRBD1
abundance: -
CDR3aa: CASSSVGQGDSPLHF
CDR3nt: TGTGCCAGCAGCTCAGTCGGACAGGGCGATTCACCCCTCCACTTT

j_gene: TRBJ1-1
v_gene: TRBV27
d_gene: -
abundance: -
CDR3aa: CASSSQGNMNTEAFF
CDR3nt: TGTGCCAGCAGTTCGCAGGGGAACATGAACACTGAAGCTTTCTTT

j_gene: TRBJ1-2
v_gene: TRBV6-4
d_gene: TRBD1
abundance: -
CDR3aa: CATFGGQGNGYTF
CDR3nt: TGTGCCACCTTCGGGGGACAGGGGAATGGCTACACCTTC

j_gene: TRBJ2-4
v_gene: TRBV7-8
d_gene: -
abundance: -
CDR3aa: CASSSPLLLAKNIQYF
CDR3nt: TGTGCCAGCAGCTCGCCCTTATTACTAGCCAAAAACATTCAGTACTTC

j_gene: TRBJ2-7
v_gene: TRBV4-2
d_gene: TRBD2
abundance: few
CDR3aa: CASTTLYSGRSYEQYF
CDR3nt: TGTGCCAGCACCACGCTTTATAGCGGGAGGTCCTACGAGCAGTACTTC